Listed below are T cell receptor beta chains from one sample, sequenced in a study of blood T cell repertoires in COVID-19. The table came from immunoSEQ multiplex PCR; TCRdb's copy has only in-frame clones and leaves some out. This table holds approximately 210,000 clones, 82% found once. Material for sequencing was peripheral blood. Receptors originate from a woman older than 75 with acute or convalescent COVID-19. The conserved cysteine and the conserved F or W are not part of the CDR3 here. Rows may omit the clone size; those that give it use once, few, many or a size class.

abundance	v_gene	CDR3aa
-	TRBV7-8	ASSSINTEAF
-	TRBV7-2	ASSLEPGYEQF
-	TRBV7-9	AIHASDRLNSGNTIY
-	TRBV12-3/TRBV12-4	ASTRVRNQPQH
once	TRBV14	ASSQVEETQY
-	TRBV27	ASSKMGQGNEQF
-	TRBV3-1/TRBV3-2	ASTDGVSGYT
-	TRBV19	AIHHRSRRHPTSSFKSQY
-	TRBV10-3	AISERSTDVYEKLF
-	TRBV5-1	ASSLSGRTDGYT
-	TRBV6-2/TRBV6-3	ASSSRGEDGELF
-	TRBV12-3/TRBV12-4	ASSRRVFEKLF
-	TRBV28	ASSQPDRVGQPQH
-	TRBV10-2	ASSPASGGTDTQY
-	TRBV6-6	ASSHPLGPSNEQY
-	TRBV5-1	ASFQRLGPGDTQY
-	TRBV10-3	AISGTGRGETQY
-	TRBV5-1	ASSARDRGSDTEAF
few	TRBV4-3	ASSQGQGDGETQY
few	TRBV10-3	AISESSTGATEAF
-	TRBV27	ASRSQGAAGELF
-	TRBV6-2/TRBV6-3	ASSYFGQGGRQPQH
-	TRBV2	ASSQGVNYGYT
-	TRBV27	ASSPRGGAVNTEAF
-	TRBV19	APFFYT
-	TRBV3-1/TRBV3-2	ASSQDTGADFNQPQH
-	TRBV11-3	ASSLTGLSYEQY
-	TRBV7-2	ASSLARGNQETQY
-	TRBV10-3	AISPQGGDTEAF
-	TRBV20-1	SARDTTEAF
once	TRBV19	ASSISLWPSGYEQY
-	TRBV5-6	ASSPMGLRDTIY
few	TRBV10-3	AISEPTSGGTKNIQY
-	TRBV4-1	ASSQETGSYNSPLH
-	TRBV2	ASSPDLKPYGYT
-	TRBV27	ASSLSGGGSYEQY
-	TRBV14	ASRKGAEAF
-	TRBV5-1	ASSLAFVKGAYNEQF
-	TRBV7-9	ASTMGQGNTGELF
-	TRBV24-1	ATSDPRTSGAETQY
-	TRBV2	ASREDRAWEKLF
-	TRBV15	ATSRANRVANYGYT
-	TRBV4-2	ASSQAGTADTEAF